A selection of T cell receptor beta chains follows, all from one sample in a study of blood T cell dynamics during melanoma immunotherapy. The repertoire was sequenced with immunoSEQ multiplex PCR; TCRdb's copy has only in-frame clones and lacks some. The sample holds around 13,000 clones, more than 75% seen once. The sample in question was effector memory CD8+ T cells from blood, obtained from a patient treated with checkpoint blockade. The receptors derive from a human donor with melanoma. The CDR3 runs from the conserved cysteine through the conserved F or W. The D gene is left open where the match is weak. The size of a clone is reported for some rows only, either as once, few or many, or as a class for expanded clones.

V gene	D gene	J gene	clone size	CDR3 protein	CDR3 DNA
TRBV19	-	TRBJ2-7	-	CASSMGPKPTYEQYF	TGTGCCAGTAGTATGGGACCTAAGCCCACCTACGAGCAGTACTTC
TRBV28	-	TRBJ2-3	-	CASSLRSTYRTDTQYF	TGTGCCAGCAGTTTACGCTCGACATACCGGACAGATACGCAGTATTTT
TRBV10-3	TRBD1	TRBJ2-2	-	CAISEGQGLGNTGELFF	TGTGCCATCAGTGAGGGACAGGGGTTGGGTAACACCGGGGAGCTGTTTTTT
TRBV5-1	-	TRBJ2-7	-	CASSDSPYEQYF	TGCGCCAGCAGCGACAGTCCTTACGAGCAGTACTTC
TRBV4-1	TRBD1	TRBJ2-7	-	CASSHLGQAYEQYF	TGCGCCAGCAGCCACCTGGGACAGGCGTACGAGCAGTACTTC
TRBV27	-	TRBJ2-2	-	CASSLQIVTTNTGELFF	TGTGCCAGCAGTTTACAGATAGTCACTACGAACACCGGGGAGCTGTTTTTT
TRBV9	-	TRBJ2-1	-	CASSVVPTEQFF	TGTGCCAGCAGCGTAGTCCCGACAGAGCAGTTCTTC
TRBV19	-	TRBJ1-5	-	CASSIAHRNNQPQHF	TGTGCCAGTAGTATAGCCCACCGTAACAATCAGCCCCAGCATTTT
TRBV4-1	TRBD1	TRBJ1-2	-	CASSLGRDREGGYTF	TGCGCCAGCAGCCTGGGCCGGGACAGGGAGGGTGGCTACACCTTC
TRBV15	TRBD1	TRBJ2-7	-	CATSRVDQGATYGEQYF	TGTGCCACCAGCAGAGTTGATCAGGGGGCGACCTATGGCGAGCAGTACTTC
TRBV7-7	-	TRBJ2-5	-	CASSPWIRGGKETQYF	TGTGCTAGCAGCCCCTGGATCCGAGGGGGAAAAGAGACCCAGTACTTC
TRBV10-1	-	TRBJ2-1	-	CASSDIGAYNEQFF	TGCGCCAGCAGTGATATTGGGGCTTACAATGAGCAGTTCTTC
TRBV6-1	-	TRBJ2-3	once	CASSEVGNPDTQYF	TGTGCCAGCAGTGAAGTGGGTAACCCAGATACGCAGTATTTT
TRBV5-4	-	TRBJ2-2	-	CASTSQGGVSGTGELFF	TGTGCCAGCACATCTCAAGGGGGAGTCTCGGGGACCGGGGAGCTGTTTTTT
TRBV27	-	TRBJ1-5	-	CASSFGRADRPQHF	TGTGCCAGCAGTTTCGGCAGGGCGGATCGCCCCCAGCATTTT
TRBV6-1	-	TRBJ1-1	-	CASTRDPNTEAFF	TGTGCCAGCACCAGGGACCCGAACACTGAAGCTTTCTTT
TRBV7-9	TRBD2	TRBJ2-2	-	CASSSWTSANTGELFF	TGTGCCAGCAGCTCCTGGACTAGCGCGAACACCGGGGAGCTGTTTTTT
TRBV28	-	TRBJ1-1	-	CATTGHRGTEAFF	TGTGCCACCACAGGCCACCGGGGCACTGAAGCTTTCTTT
TRBV5-6	-	TRBJ1-1	-	CASSGGNRFPTLNTEAFF	TGTGCCAGCAGCGGGGGCAACAGGTTTCCTACTTTAAACACTGAAGCTTTCTTT
TRBV19	TRBD1	TRBJ1-5	once	CASSWGQGIVAGQPQHF	TGTGCCAGTAGCTGGGGACAGGGCATTGTAGCGGGCCAGCCCCAGCATTTT
TRBV7-9	TRBD1	TRBJ2-3	-	CASSPDITGGTDTQYF	TGTGCCAGCAGCCCTGACATCACAGGGGGCACAGATACGCAGTATTTT
TRBV10-2	TRBD1	TRBJ1-2	-	CASRPGQGADGYTF	TGCGCCAGCAGGCCGGGACAGGGGGCCGATGGCTACACCTTC
TRBV5-6	-	TRBJ1-1	-	CASSLELDLNTEAFF	TGTGCCAGCAGCTTGGAGTTAGATTTGAACACTGAAGCTTTCTTT
TRBV2	TRBD1	TRBJ2-5	-	CASSGLARGYQETQYF	TGTGCCAGCAGTGGATTGGCCAGGGGGTACCAAGAGACCCAGTACTTC
TRBV7-2	TRBD2	TRBJ2-5	-	CASSPGLAGVPETQYF	TGTGCCAGCAGCCCGGGACTAGCGGGAGTCCCAGAGACCCAGTACTTC
TRBV19	TRBD1	TRBJ2-7	-	CASSIGQGEFNEQYF	TGTGCCAGTAGTATAGGCCAGGGGGAGTTCAACGAGCAGTACTTC
TRBV2	-	TRBJ1-2	once	CASSEAVLSLGPAEGYTF	TGTGCCAGCAGTGAAGCTGTTCTTTCTTTGGGCCCGGCGGAGGGCTACACCTTC
TRBV6-1	-	TRBJ2-3	-	CASSEGPDTQYF	TGTGCCAGCAGTGAAGGTCCAGATACGCAGTATTTT
TRBV19	-	TRBJ2-7	once	CASSAGLRGEQYF	TGTGCCAGTAGTGCCGGACTCCGGGGCGAGCAGTACTTC
TRBV19	TRBD2	TRBJ2-7	-	CASSPSGNYEQYF	TGTGCCAGTAGTCCTAGCGGAAACTACGAGCAGTACTTC
TRBV19	-	TRBJ2-2	-	CASSIGRNTGELFF	TGTGCCAGTAGTATAGGCAGGAACACCGGGGAGCTGTTTTTT
TRBV7-9	-	TRBJ2-1	-	CASIPPVYNEQFF	TGTGCCAGCATCCCACCAGTTTACAATGAGCAGTTCTTC
TRBV5-1	-	TRBJ2-7	-	CASSSTGRDYEQYF	TGCGCCAGCAGCTCCACTGGACGGGACTACGAGCAGTACTTC
TRBV7-8	-	TRBJ2-1	-	CASSWSRGYEQFF	TGTGCCAGCAGCTGGTCGAGGGGCTATGAGCAGTTCTTC
TRBV9	-	TRBJ2-7	-	CASSVFGQLGNEQYF	TGTGCCAGCAGCGTATTCGGGCAGCTCGGGAACGAGCAGTACTTC
TRBV6-6	TRBD1	TRBJ1-2	-	CASSSPRDRVSGYTF	TGTGCCAGCAGTTCTCCTAGGGACAGGGTCTCTGGCTACACCTTC
TRBV7-8	-	TRBJ1-1	-	CASSSGSGTEAFF	TGTGCCAGCAGCTCAGGGTCGGGGACTGAAGCTTTCTTT
TRBV7-8	TRBD2	TRBJ2-1	-	CASSHRSGGEQFF	TGTGCCAGCAGCCACCGCTCGGGGGGGGAGCAGTTCTTC
TRBV7-8	TRBD2	TRBJ2-1	-	CASSHAGGVPYNEQFF	TGTGCCAGCAGCCACGCCGGGGGGGTACCCTACAATGAGCAGTTCTTC
TRBV9	-	TRBJ2-2	-	CASSVWETETGELFF	TGTGCCAGCAGCGTGTGGGAAACAGAGACCGGGGAGCTGTTTTTT
TRBV28	-	TRBJ2-7	-	CASRKGGRTYEQYF	TGTGCCAGCAGGAAGGGGGGGCGAACCTACGAGCAGTACTTC
TRBV5-4	-	TRBJ1-1	-	CASSTLNTEAFF	TGTGCCAGCAGCACCTTGAACACTGAAGCTTTCTTT
TRBV6-5	TRBD2	TRBJ2-7	-	CASSYTSSGGSYEQYF	TGTGCCAGCAGTTACACCTCTAGCGGAGGCTCCTACGAGCAGTACTTC
TRBV19	TRBD1	TRBJ1-1	-	CASTTGGETEAFF	TGTGCCAGTACAACAGGGGGCGAAACTGAAGCTTTCTTT
TRBV6-5	-	TRBJ2-7	-	CASRGGVVIEQYF	TGTGCCAGCAGGGGCGGGGTAGTCATTGAGCAGTACTTC
TRBV5-1	-	TRBJ2-3	once	CASSATDTQYF	TGCGCCAGCAGCGCTACAGATACGCAGTATTTT
TRBV7-9	TRBD2	TRBJ2-1	-	CASSLAGGTGDEQFF	TGTGCCAGCAGCTTGGCGGGAGGAACTGGGGATGAGCAGTTCTTC
TRBV19	-	TRBJ2-7	-	CASSIDSTSRYEQYF	TGTGCCAGTAGTATCGACAGCACGTCTCGCTACGAGCAGTACTTC
TRBV5-5	-	TRBJ1-5	-	CASSLRWLGNQPQHF	TGTGCCAGCAGCTTGAGGTGGTTGGGCAATCAGCCCCAGCATTTT